This T cell receptor (beta chain) was sequenced for a study of regulatory T cells in long-lasting Graves disease. Time point in this sample: persistent/refractory GD, antithyroid drugs over 5 years with positive TRAb. PBMC-extracted RNA yielded the TCR library. Trimming shortened V by 8 bases and J by 2 bases, and 6 bases separated the two germline ends. This CDR3 is 10 amino acids long. Germline assignment: CDR1 GTSNPN and CDR2 SVGIG (reference sequence). This clonotype was observed at least ten times. Building the TCR beta libraries relied on iRepertoire HTBI primers, and CDR3 regions underwent Arm-PCR. TCRdb itself ran the multiplex PCR reads through MiXCR, one entry per CDR3 protein. The sample comprises 400,000 to 500,000 distinct CDR3 sequences, roughly 23% of which are singletons, and 13% to 15% rests with the top ten.

This sample comprised peripheral blood mononuclear cells (PBMCs), obtained when the disease was refractory, from a patient treated with antithyroid drugs. This sequence was found in a female donor with Graves disease. This chain connects TRBV30 to TRBJ1-1; tentatively, D is TRBD1 (5 bases). The CDR3 loop is CAGANTEAFF. The CDR3, as DNA: TGTGCCGGGGCAAACACTGAAGCTTTCTTT.